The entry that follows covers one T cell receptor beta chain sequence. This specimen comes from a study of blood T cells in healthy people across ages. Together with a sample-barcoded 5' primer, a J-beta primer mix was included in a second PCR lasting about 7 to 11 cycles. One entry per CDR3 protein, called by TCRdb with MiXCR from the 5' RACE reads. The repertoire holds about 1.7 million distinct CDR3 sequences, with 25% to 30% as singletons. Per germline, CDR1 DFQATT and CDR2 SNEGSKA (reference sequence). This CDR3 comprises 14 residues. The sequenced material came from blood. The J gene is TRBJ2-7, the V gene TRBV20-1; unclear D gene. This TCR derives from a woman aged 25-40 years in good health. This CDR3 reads CGVTYPGNEHEQYF. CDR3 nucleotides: TGCGGTGTCACCTATCCGGGTAACGAACACGAGCAGTACTTC.